The 15 T cell receptor beta chains given below trace back to one sample, sequenced in a study of early T cells in non-severe SARS-CoV-2 infection. Each CDR3 protein is one row after TCRdb ran MiXCR on the 5' RACE reads. The sample carries more than 90,000 distinct CDR3 sequences, approximately 13% recorded once. Sequencing was done on a sample of whole blood. These receptors originate from an adult who was a healthcare worker with PCR-confirmed SARS-CoV-2 infection or an uninfected control (not recorded which).

This clonotype was counted ten times or more. CDR3 region: CASVTPRVRGTEAFF. In DNA form, the CDR3 reads TGTGCCAGCGTGACTCCGAGGGTAAGAGGCACTGAAGCTTTCTTT. This chain connects TRBV7-2 to TRBJ1-1; D is uncertain. Between the trimmed V and J ends, which lost 8 bases and 4 bases, there was a span of 20 bases. Germline V lookup: CDR1 SGHTA, CDR2 FQGNSA. This CDR3 contains 15 residues.

This sequence joins TRBV5-6 and TRBJ1-5; no firm D call. V was shortened by 0 bases and J by 0 bases, with 10 bases between the two germline ends. From germline, CDR1 is SGHDT and CDR2 YYEEEE. This CDR3 is 16 amino acids long. CDR3 sequence reads: CASSLEAGDSNQPQHF. In DNA form, the CDR3 reads TGTGCCAGCAGCTTGGAGGCAGGCGATAGCAATCAGCCCCAGCATTTT.

V gene TRBV3-1 combines with J gene TRBJ1-1; D is perhaps TRBD1 (5 bases). CDR3 size: 16 residues. Trimming removed 0 bases at V and 1 base at J, with 12 bases between. Germline CDR1 reads LGHDT; CDR2 reads YNNKEL (reference sequence). DNA for the CDR3: TGTGCCAGCAGCCAAGATCTGGTAGGGACGAACACTGAAGCTTTCTTT. Its translation is CASSQDLVGTNTEAFF.

This clonotype has ten or more counts. V and J are TRBV18 and TRBJ2-3; TRBD2 is a possible D gene (5 bases). Germline CDR1 reads KGHSH; CDR2 reads LQKENI. The V gene lost 2 bases and the J gene lost 0 bases, with 9 bases spanning the gap. This CDR3 is built from 15 residues. CDR3 amino acids: CASSPKRISTDTQYF. CDR3 nucleotide sequence: TGTGCCAGCTCACCAAAGCGGATTAGCACAGATACGCAGTATTTT.

In its sample, this clonotype was seen a few times. CDR3 nucleotide sequence: TGTGCCAGCAGTTACTCGAGGACAGGGCGCACAGATACGCAGTATTTT. Residues: CASSYSRTGRTDTQYF. The V call is TRBV6-2 or TRBV6-3, the J call TRBJ2-3; TRBD1 matches at 8 bases. Per germline, CDR1 MNHEY and CDR2 SVGEGT. The CDR3 spans 16 residues. The V gene end was trimmed by 0 bases and the J gene end by 1 base; junction bases not matched to a gene: 3.

The V call is TRBV11-2, the J call TRBJ2-1; TRBD1 aligns across 8 bases. V dropped 8 bases and J dropped 10; count of bases not matched to a gene: 16. Germline assignment: CDR1 SGHAT and CDR2 FQNNGV. CDR3 length: 15 residues. CDR3 sequence reads: CASRSGTGVLGEQFF. CDR3 bases: TGTGCCAGCCGCTCAGGGACAGGAGTCCTTGGAGAGCAGTTCTTC.

Ten or more counts support this clonotype. Here the CDR3 DNA reads TGCGCCAGCACACCCGGACGTGGGTCCACTGAAGCTTTCTTT. Amino acid sequence: CASTPGRGSTEAFF. This chain uses TRBV10-2 with TRBJ1-1; D not certain. Germline CDR1 and CDR2: WSHSY and SAAADI. Trimming left V 7 bases short and J 4 bases short, with 16 bases between. CDR3 length equals 14 residues.

The chain employs TRBV12-3 or TRBV12-4 and TRBJ1-4; D gene ambiguous. There are 14 residues in the CDR3. V lost 8 bases and J lost 0, with 10 bases in between. CDR3 in amino acids: CASRVGPTNEKLFF. Here the CDR3 DNA reads TGTGCCAGCCGCGTAGGCCCAACTAATGAAAAACTGTTTTTT.

J is TRBJ2-4 and V is TRBV20-1; 7 positions agree with TRBD1. The CDR3 sequence is 20 residues long. In germline, CDR1 is DFQATT, CDR2 SNEGSKA (reference sequence). V lost 5 bases and J lost 4; bases outside the gene matches: 26. The CDR3 is CSALGQASKKDQLAKNIQYF. CDR3 bases: TGCAGTGCTCTAGGACAGGCTTCTAAAAAGGATCAACTGGCTAAAAACATTCAGTACTTC.

This clonotype has ten or more counts. The rearrangement joins TRBV7-8 to TRBJ1-1, with no clear D. The CDR3 runs to 14 residues. The germline CDR1 and CDR2 sequences are SGHVS and FQNEAQ. Trimming removed 1 base at V and 1 base at J, with 7 bases between. CDR3 amino acids: CASSLVPQNTEAFF. CDR3 DNA: TGTGCCAGCAGCTTAGTACCACAGAACACTGAAGCTTTCTTT.

This clonotype was seen at least ten times. The V gene is TRBV7-9, the J gene TRBJ2-7, with 7 bases identical to TRBD1. V dropped 3 bases and J dropped 7; count of bases not matched to a gene: 21. Germline CDR1 reads SEHNR; CDR2 reads FQNEAQ (reference sequence). The CDR3 sequence is 18 residues long. The CDR3 nucleotides read TGTGCCAGCAGCTTTTCTTCAGGTGCGTTCGGGACAGTGCGTGAGCAGTACTTC. Its protein product is CASSFSSGAFGTVREQYF.

The CDR3 protein is CSATSGGRPDTQYF. CDR3 nucleotide sequence: TGCAGTGCTACTAGCGGGGGGCGCCCAGATACGCAGTATTTT. J is TRBJ2-3 and V is TRBV20-1; 11 bases are shared with TRBD2. V trimming: 4 bases; J trimming: 4 bases; junction bases outside the gene matches: 4. Germline CDR1 DFQATT, CDR2 SNEGSKA (reference sequence). The CDR3 runs to 14 residues.

This clonotype was seen repeatedly, ten times or more. The V and J genes are TRBV20-1 and TRBJ2-7; D remains ambiguous. This CDR3 comprises 11 residues. Germline V gene sequence: CDR1 DFQATT, CDR2 SNEGSKA (reference sequence). Trimming took off 4 bases at V and 6 bases at J, with 10 bases between the two ends. The CDR3 is CSATQVREQYF. The CDR3 DNA is TGCAGTGCTACTCAGGTACGCGAGCAGTACTTC.

The rearrangement links TRBV12-3 or TRBV12-4 to TRBJ2-2; D uncertain. V was clipped by 2 bases and J by 6 bases, with 10 bases between them. The CDR3 consists of 14 residues. The CDR3 DNA sequence: TGTGCCAGCAGTTTAATAGGGATCGCCGGGGAGCTGTTTTTT. Its translation is CASSLIGIAGELFF.

The rearrangement joins TRBV20-1 to TRBJ1-6; a weak D match, TRBD1 (6 bases). Trimming removed 6 bases at V and 7 bases at J, with 13 bases between. CDR1 is DFQATT and CDR2 is SNEGSKA in the germline V gene (reference sequence). The CDR3 covers 13 residues. The CDR3 DNA sequence: TGCAGTGCCCCCAGGGGCGAAAATTCACCCCTCCACTTT. As protein: CSAPRGENSPLHF.